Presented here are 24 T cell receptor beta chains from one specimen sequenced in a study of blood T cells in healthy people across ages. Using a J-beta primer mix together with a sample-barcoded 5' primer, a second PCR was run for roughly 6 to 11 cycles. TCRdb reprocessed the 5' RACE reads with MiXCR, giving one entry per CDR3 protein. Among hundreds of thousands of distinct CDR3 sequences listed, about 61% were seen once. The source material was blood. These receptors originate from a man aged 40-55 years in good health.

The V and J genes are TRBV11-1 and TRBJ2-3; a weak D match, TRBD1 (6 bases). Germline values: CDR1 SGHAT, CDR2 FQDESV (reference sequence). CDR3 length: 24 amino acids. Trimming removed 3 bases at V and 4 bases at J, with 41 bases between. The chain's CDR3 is CASSFGIWFSGETVEKLRADTQYF. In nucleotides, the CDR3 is TGTGCCAGCAGCTTTGGTATTTGGTTCTCAGGGGAGACAGTGGAGAAACTAAGGGCAGATACGCAGTATTTT.

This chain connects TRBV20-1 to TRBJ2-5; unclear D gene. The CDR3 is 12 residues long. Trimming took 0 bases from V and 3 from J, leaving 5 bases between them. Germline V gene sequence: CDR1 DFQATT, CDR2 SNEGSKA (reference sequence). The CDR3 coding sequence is TGCAGTGCTAGAGAGCTAGAAGAGACCCAGTACTTC. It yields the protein CSARELEETQYF.

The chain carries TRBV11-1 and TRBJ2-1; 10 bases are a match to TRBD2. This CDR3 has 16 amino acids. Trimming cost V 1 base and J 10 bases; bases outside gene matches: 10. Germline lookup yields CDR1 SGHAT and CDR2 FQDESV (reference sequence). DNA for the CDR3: TGTGCCAGCAGCTTAGGTATACTAGCGGGACTACGGGAGCAGTTCTTC. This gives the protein CASSLGILAGLREQFF.

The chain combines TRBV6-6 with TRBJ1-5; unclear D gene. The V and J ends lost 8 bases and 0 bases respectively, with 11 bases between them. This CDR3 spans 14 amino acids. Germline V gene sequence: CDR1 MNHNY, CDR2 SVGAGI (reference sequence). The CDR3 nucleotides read TGTGCCAGCCACGACGGTTATAGCAATCAGCCCCAGCATTTT. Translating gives CASHDGYSNQPQHF.

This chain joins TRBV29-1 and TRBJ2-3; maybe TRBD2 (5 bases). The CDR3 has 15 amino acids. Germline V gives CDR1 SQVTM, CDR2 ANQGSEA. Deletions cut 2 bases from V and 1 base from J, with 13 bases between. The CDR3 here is CSVETSGDGTDTQYF. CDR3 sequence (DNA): TGCAGCGTTGAAACTAGTGGGGATGGCACAGATACGCAGTATTTT.

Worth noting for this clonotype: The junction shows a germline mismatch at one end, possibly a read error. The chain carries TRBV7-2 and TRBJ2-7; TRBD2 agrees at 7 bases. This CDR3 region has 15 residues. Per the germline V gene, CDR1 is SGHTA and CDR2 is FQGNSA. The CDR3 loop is CAGSLVAGEAYEQYF. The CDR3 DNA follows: TGTGCCGGCAGCTTAGTCGCGGGGGAGGCCTACGAGCAGTACTTC.

The CDR3 nucleotides are TGTGCCAGCAGCCCTACAAAGAAAGCTAACTATGGCTACACCTTC. Its translation is CASSPTKKANYGYTF. The genes are TRBV3-1 and TRBJ1-2; D is ambiguous. This CDR3 spans 15 amino acids. Germline values: CDR1 LGHDT, CDR2 YNNKEL (reference sequence). Trimming removed 4 bases at V and 0 bases at J, with 12 bases between.

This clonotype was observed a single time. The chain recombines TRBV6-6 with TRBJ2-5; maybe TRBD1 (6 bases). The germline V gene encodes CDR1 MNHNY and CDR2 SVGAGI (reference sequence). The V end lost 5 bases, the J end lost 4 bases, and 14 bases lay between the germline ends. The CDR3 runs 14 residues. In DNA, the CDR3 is TGTGCCAGCAGTGACGGACAGTACTCAGAGACCCAGTACTTC. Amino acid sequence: CASSDGQYSETQYF.

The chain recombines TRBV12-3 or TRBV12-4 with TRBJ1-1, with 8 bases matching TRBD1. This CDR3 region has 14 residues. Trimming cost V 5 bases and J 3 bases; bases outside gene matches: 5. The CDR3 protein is CASSQGAQDTEAFF. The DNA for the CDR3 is TGTGCCAGCAGTCAGGGGGCGCAGGACACTGAAGCTTTCTTT.

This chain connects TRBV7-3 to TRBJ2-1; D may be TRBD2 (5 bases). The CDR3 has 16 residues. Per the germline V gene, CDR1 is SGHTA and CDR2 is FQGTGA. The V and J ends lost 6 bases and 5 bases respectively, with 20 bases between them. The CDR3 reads CASSTLGRATNNEQFF. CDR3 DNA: TGTGCCAGCAGTACCCTTGGGCGGGCAACCAACAATGAGCAGTTCTTC.

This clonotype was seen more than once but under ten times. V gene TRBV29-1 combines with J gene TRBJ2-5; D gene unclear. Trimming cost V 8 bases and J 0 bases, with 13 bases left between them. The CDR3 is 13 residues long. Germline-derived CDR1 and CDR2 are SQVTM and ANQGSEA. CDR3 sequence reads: CSHDGGNQETQYF. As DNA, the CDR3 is TGCAGCCATGACGGCGGAAACCAAGAGACCCAGTACTTC.

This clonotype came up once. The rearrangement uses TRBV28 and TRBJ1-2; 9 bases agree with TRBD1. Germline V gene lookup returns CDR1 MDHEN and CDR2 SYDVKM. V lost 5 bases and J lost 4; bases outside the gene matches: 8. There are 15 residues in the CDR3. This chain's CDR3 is CASSPPGQGSYGYTF. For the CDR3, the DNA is TGTGCCAGCAGTCCTCCGGGACAGGGTTCCTATGGCTACACCTTC.

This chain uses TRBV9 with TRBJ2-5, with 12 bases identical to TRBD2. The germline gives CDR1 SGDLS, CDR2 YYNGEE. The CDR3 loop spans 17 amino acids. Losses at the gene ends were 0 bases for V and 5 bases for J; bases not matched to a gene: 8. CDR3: CASSVGASGGASETQYF. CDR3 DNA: TGTGCCAGCAGCGTAGGAGCTAGCGGGGGGGCCTCGGAGACCCAGTACTTC. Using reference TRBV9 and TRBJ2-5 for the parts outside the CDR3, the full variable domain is DSGVTQTPKHLITATGQRVTLRCSPRSGDLSVYWYQQSLDQGLQFLIQYYNGEERAKGNILERFSAQQFPDLHSELNLSSLELGDSALYFCASSVGASGGASETQYFGPGTRLLVL.

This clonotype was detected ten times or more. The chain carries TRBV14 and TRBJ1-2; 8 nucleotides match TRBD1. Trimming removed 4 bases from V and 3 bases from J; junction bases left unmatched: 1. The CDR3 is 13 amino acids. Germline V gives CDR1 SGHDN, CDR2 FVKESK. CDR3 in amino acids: CASSPGQDYGYTF. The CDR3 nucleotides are TGTGCCAGCAGCCCGGGACAGGACTATGGCTACACCTTC.

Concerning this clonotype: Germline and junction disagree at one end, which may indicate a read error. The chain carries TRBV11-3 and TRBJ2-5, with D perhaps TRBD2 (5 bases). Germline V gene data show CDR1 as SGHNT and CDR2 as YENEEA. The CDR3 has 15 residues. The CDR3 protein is CASSSQPTSYETEYF. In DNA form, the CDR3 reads TGTGCCAGCAGCTCTCAACCTACTAGTTATGAGACCGAGTACTTC.

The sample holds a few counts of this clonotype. Here the CDR3 DNA reads TGTGCCAGCAGTGAAGTCTACCGTCGGGAGCAGTTCTTC. Encoded protein: CASSEVYRREQFF. The chain links TRBV2 to TRBJ2-1; no clear D. The CDR3 has 13 amino acids. V lost 1 base and J 10 bases, leaving 11 bases between the germline ends. Germline assignment: CDR1 SNHLY and CDR2 FYNNEI.

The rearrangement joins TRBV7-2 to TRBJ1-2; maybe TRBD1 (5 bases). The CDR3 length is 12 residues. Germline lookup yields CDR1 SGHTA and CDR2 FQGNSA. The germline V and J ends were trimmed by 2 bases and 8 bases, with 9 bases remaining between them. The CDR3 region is CASSLKGLGYTF. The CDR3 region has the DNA TGTGCCAGCAGCTTAAAGGGGTTGGGCTACACCTTC.

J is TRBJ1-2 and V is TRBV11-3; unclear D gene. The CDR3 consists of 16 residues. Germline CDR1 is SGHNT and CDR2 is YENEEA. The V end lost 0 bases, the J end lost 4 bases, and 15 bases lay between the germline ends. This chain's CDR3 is CASSLDRNSLLYGYTF. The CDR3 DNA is TGTGCCAGCAGCTTAGACCGAAACTCCCTTCTCTATGGCTACACCTTC.

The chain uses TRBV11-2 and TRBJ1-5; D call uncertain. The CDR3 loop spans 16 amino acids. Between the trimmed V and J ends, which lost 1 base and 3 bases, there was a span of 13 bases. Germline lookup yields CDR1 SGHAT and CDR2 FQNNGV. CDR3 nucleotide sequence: TGTGCCAGCAGCTTAGGATCGGGCAGGCTCAATCAGCCCCAGCATTTT. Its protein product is CASSLGSGRLNQPQHF.

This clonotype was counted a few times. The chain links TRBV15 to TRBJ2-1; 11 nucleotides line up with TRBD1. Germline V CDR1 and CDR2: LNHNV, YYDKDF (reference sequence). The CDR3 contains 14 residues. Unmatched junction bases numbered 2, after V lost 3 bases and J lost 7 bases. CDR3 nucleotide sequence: TGTGCCACCAGCAGGGACAGGGGGCCTAATGAGCAGTTCTTC. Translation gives CATSRDRGPNEQFF. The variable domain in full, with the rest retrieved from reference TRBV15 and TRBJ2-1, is DAMVIQNPRYQVTQFGKPVTLSCSQTLNHNVMYWYQQKSSQAPKLLFHYYDKDFNNEADTPDNFQSRRPNTSFCFLDIRSPGLGDTAMYLCATSRDRGPNEQFFGPGTRLTVL.

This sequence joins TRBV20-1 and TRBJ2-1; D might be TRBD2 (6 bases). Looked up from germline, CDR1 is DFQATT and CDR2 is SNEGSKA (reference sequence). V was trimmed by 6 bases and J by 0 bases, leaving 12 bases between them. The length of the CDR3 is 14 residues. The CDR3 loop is CSAIAASSYNEQFF. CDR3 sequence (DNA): TGCAGTGCGATAGCGGCTAGCTCCTACAATGAGCAGTTCTTC.

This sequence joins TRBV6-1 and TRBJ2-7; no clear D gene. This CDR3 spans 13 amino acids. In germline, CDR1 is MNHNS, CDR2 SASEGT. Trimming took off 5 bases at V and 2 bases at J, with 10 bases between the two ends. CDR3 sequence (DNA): TGTGCCAGCAGTACATCTTCAACCTACGAGCAGTACTTC. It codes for CASSTSSTYEQYF.

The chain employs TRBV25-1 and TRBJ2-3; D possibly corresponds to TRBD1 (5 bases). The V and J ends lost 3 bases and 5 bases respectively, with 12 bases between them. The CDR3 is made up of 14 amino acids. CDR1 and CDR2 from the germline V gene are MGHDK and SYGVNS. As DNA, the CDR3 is TGTGCCAGCAGTGATCCAGGGCTGGGAGATACGCAGTATTTT. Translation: CASSDPGLGDTQYF.

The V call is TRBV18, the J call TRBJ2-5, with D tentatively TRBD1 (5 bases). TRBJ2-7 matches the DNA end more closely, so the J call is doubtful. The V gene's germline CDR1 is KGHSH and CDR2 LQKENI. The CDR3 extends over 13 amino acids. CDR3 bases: TGTGCCAGCTCAACAAGACAGAACTACGAGCAGTACTTC. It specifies CASSTRQNYEQYF.